The 7 T cell receptor beta chains listed next were all sequenced from one sample in a study of T cell responses to AZD1222 COVID-19 vaccine. Clones were sequenced by immunoSEQ multiplex PCR, and TCRdb holds only the in-frame ones, with some missing. Here the sample spans tens of thousands of clones, 90% being singletons. Here the sequenced sample was peripheral blood, taken 28 days after the second AZD1222 dose. The receptors shown here come from an adult who received the AZD1222 COVID-19 vaccine.

The genes are TRBV29-1 and TRBJ2-2, with TRBD1 identical over 8 bases. Trimming at V came to 7 bases and at J to 2 bases, leaving 6 bases not matched to a gene. The germline gives CDR1 SQVTM, CDR2 ANQGSEA. This CDR3 region has 14 residues. The CDR3 region is CSGRQGLNTGELFF. CDR3 in DNA: TGCAGCGGCAGACAGGGGTTAAACACCGGGGAGCTGTTTTTT.

V and J are TRBV7-3 and TRBJ2-3; TRBD2 matches at 15 bases. CDR3 length: 17 residues. Germline V gene data show CDR1 as SGHTA and CDR2 as FQGTGA. Trimming took 2 bases from V and 4 from J; bases not matched to a gene: 4. CDR3 sequence reads: CASSLGLAGGLADTQYF. CDR3 sequence (DNA): TGTGCCAGCAGCTTAGGACTAGCGGGAGGGCTGGCAGATACGCAGTATTTT.

The V gene is TRBV6-5, the J gene TRBJ1-4; 7 nucleotides match TRBD1. The length of the CDR3 is 15 residues. Per the germline V gene, CDR1 is MNHEY and CDR2 is SVGAGI. V trimming: 7 bases; J trimming: 5 bases; junction bases outside the gene matches: 10. Here the CDR3 reads CASIGGDSLNEKLFF. As DNA, the CDR3 is TGTGCCAGCATAGGGGGGGACAGCCTCAATGAAAAACTGTTTTTT.

The chain employs TRBV6-5 and TRBJ1-1; D is perhaps TRBD1 (5 bases). V lost 6 bases and J lost 3, with 11 bases in between. The CDR3 has 13 residues. Germline V lookup: CDR1 MNHEY, CDR2 SVGAGI. The CDR3 DNA reads as TGTGCCAGCAGCTTTTCGGGGGACACTGAAGCTTTCTTT. It specifies CASSFSGDTEAFF.

The J gene is TRBJ1-2, the V gene TRBV21-1; the table's D call, TRBD1, has no DNA check behind it. TRBV21-1 counts as a pseudogene. CDR3 length equals 14 residues. CDR3 in amino acids: CASSKVTQGYGYTF. In DNA form, the CDR3 reads TGTGCCAGCAGCAAAGTAACACAGGGCTATGGCTACACCTTC.

V gene TRBV10-3 combines with J gene TRBJ1-1; TRBD1 matches at 7 bases. The CDR3 runs to 14 residues. V shed 6 bases and J 2 bases; nucleotides not matched to a gene: 6. The germline CDR1 and CDR2 sequences are ENHRY and SYGVKD. This chain's CDR3 is CAIRGDRENTEAFF. In DNA, the CDR3 is TGTGCCATCAGAGGAGACAGGGAAAACACTGAAGCTTTCTTT.

This chain uses TRBV24-1 with TRBJ2-5, with a possible D match to TRBD2 (6 bases). CDR3 length: 15 residues. The V gene's germline CDR1 is KGHDR and CDR2 SFDVKD. Trimming removed 0 bases from V and 4 bases from J, with 11 bases in between. CDR3 bases: TGTGCCACCAGTGATTTGCAACGGGGAGGAGAGACCCAGTACTTC. Encoded protein: CATSDLQRGGETQYF.